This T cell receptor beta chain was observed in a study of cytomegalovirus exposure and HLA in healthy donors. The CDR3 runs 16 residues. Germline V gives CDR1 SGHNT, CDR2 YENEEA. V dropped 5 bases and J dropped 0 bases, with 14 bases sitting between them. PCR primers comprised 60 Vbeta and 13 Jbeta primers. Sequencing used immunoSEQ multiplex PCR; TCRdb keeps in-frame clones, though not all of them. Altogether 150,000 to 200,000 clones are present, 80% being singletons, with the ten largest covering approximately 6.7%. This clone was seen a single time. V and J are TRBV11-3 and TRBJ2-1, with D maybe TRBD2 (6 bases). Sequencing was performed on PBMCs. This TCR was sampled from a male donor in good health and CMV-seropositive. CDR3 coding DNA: TGTGCCAGCAGCCGTCGATTCGGGAGCTCCTACAATGAGCAGTTCTTC. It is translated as CASSRRFGSSYNEQFF.